This is a list of T cell receptor beta chains from one sample in a study of lymphopenia after photon versus proton radiotherapy. Some clones are missing from TCRdb's copy, which holds only in-frame ones; the method was immunoSEQ multiplex PCR. The table has about 40,000 clones, more than 70% seen once. The source was peripheral blood, collected from a patient treated with proton-based radiotherapy. All receptors derive from a woman aged 65 to 85 with pancreatic cancer. Some clones in this sample may be carry-over from other donors' samples. CDR3s include the opening cysteine and the closing phenylalanine or tryptophan. Fields, in order: clone size, D gene, J gene, V gene, CDR3 protein, CDR3 DNA. D genes are given only for firm matches. Size is omitted from some rows. Given values are once, few, many or a class for expanded clones.

few,NA,TRBJ1-2,TRBV30,CAWSGAYGYTF,TGTGCCTGGAGTGGGGCCTATGGCTACACCTTC
NA,TRBD1,TRBJ1-1,TRBV5-5,CASSWARQGTEAFF,TGTGCCAGCAGTTGGGCGAGACAGGGCACTGAAGCTTTCTTT
NA,TRBD2,TRBJ2-1,TRBV28,CASSGTSGRGAYNEQFF,TGTGCCAGCAGCGGGACTAGCGGGAGAGGGGCCTACAATGAGCAGTTCTTC
NA,NA,TRBJ1-2,TRBV5-6,CASSLVGNYGYTF,TGTGCCAGCAGCTTGGTCGGTAACTATGGCTACACCTTC
NA,NA,TRBJ1-1,TRBV21-1,CASSRVDGPIRENTEAFF,TGTGCCAGCAGCAGGGTGGACGGGCCGATCCGAGAGAACACTGAAGCTTTCTTT
NA,TRBD2,TRBJ2-7,TRBV2,CASSVVSGRAGEQYF,TGTGCCAGCAGTGTAGTTAGCGGGAGGGCCGGCGAGCAGTACTTC
NA,TRBD1,TRBJ2-7,TRBV19,CASSISTGVSEQYF,TGTGCCAGTAGTATATCGACAGGGGTGAGCGAGCAGTACTTC
NA,NA,TRBJ1-5,TRBV15,CATSRDGQSNQPQHF,TGTGCCACCAGCAGAGATGGACAGTCCAATCAGCCCCAGCATTTT
NA,TRBD2,TRBJ2-7,TRBV19,CASSIGLAAYEQYF,TGTGCCAGTAGTATAGGACTAGCGGCCTACGAGCAGTACTTC
NA,NA,TRBJ2-4,TRBV29-1,CSVLLGLTNIQYF,TGCAGCGTTTTATTAGGACTGACAAACATTCAGTACTTC
NA,TRBD1,TRBJ1-4,TRBV18,CASSPRNIPGQGLIEKLFF,TGTGCCAGCTCACCACGCAATATCCCTGGACAGGGGTTAATTGAAAAACTGTTTTTT
NA,TRBD1,TRBJ2-2,TRBV6-1,CASSTPGQGSGELFF,TGTGCCAGCAGTACTCCCGGACAGGGTTCCGGGGAGCTGTTTTTT
NA,NA,TRBJ2-3,TRBV19,CASMGSSTDTQYF,TGTGCCAGTATGGGCAGTAGCACAGATACGCAGTATTTT
NA,NA,TRBJ2-1,TRBV5-6,CASSSWGSLWDEQFF,TGTGCCAGCAGCTCTTGGGGTTCTTTATGGGATGAGCAGTTCTTC
NA,NA,TRBJ1-1,TRBV5-1,CASSSRGMRDTEAFF,TGCGCCAGCAGCTCGAGGGGAATGAGGGACACTGAAGCTTTCTTT
NA,NA,TRBJ1-6,TRBV28,CASSQGFYNSPLHF,TGTGCCAGCAGTCAGGGATTTTATAATTCACCCCTCCACTTT
once,NA,TRBJ1-2,TRBV6-1,CASRAGNYGYTF,TGTGCCAGCAGGGCGGGGAACTATGGCTACACCTTC
NA,NA,TRBJ1-2,TRBV28,CASRAGRYGYTF,TGTGCCAGCAGGGCCGGGCGCTATGGCTACACCTTC
NA,TRBD1,TRBJ1-2,TRBV10-3,CAISDTGGVNGYTF,TGTGCCATCAGTGATACAGGGGGAGTGAATGGCTACACCTTC
NA,TRBD1,TRBJ2-3,TRBV10-3,CAISEGGQGGDTQYF,TGTGCCATCAGTGAGGGTGGACAGGGTGGCGATACGCAGTATTTT
NA,NA,TRBJ2-5,TRBV29-1,CSVSVSDQETQYF,TGCAGCGTCTCAGTATCAGACCAAGAGACCCAGTACTTC
few,TRBD2,TRBJ2-3,TRBV19,CASTRTSGRKDTQYF,TGTGCCAGTACCCGGACTAGCGGGAGGAAAGATACGCAGTATTTT
NA,NA,TRBJ2-7,TRBV16,CASSQGFPIHEQYF,TGTGCCAGCAGCCAAGGATTCCCAATCCACGAGCAGTACTTC
NA,NA,TRBJ1-1,TRBV19,CASSINGQLNTEAFF,TGTGCCAGTAGTATTAATGGACAGTTGAACACTGAAGCTTTCTTT
NA,NA,TRBJ2-5,TRBV7-7,CASSLSDSVKTQYF,TGTGCTAGCAGCTTAAGTGACAGTGTGAAGACCCAGTACTTC